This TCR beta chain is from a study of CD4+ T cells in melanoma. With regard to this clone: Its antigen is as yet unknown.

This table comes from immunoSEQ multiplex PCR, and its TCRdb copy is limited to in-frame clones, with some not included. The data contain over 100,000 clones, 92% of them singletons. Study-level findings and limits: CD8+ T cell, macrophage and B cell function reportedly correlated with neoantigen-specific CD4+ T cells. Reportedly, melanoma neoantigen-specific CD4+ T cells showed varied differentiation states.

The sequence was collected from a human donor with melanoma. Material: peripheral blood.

In DNA form, the CDR3 reads TGCGCCAGCAGCCAAGACCCGCTTCTAGGAGCTTTCTTT. Protein sequence: CASSQDPLLGAFF. The chain links TRBV4-3 to TRBJ1-1, with D uncertain. Trimming took off 0 bases at V and 10 bases at J, with 12 bases between the two ends. In germline, CDR1 is LGHNA, CDR2 YSLEER. This CDR3 contains 13 residues.